This T cell receptor beta chain was captured in a study of blood T cell repertoires in COVID-19. At the level of the study: Sample material is recorded as cDNA or gDNA derived from T cells, B-cell-depleted T cells, or PBMCs.

V lost 6 bases, J lost 8 bases, and 19 bases lay in between. Germline-derived CDR1 and CDR2 are LGHDT and YNNKEL (reference sequence). This CDR3 is built from 14 residues. Authors' analysis steps: Nucleated cell number was recorded as an estimate derived from reference gene primer amplification. Here immunoSEQ multiplex PCR was the method, and the copy in TCRdb shows in-frame clones only, minus some. V and J calls and clone size are given by that table; D and trimming were obtained from the DNA. The profile shows roughly 250,000 clones, roughly nine tenths of them singletons. Among Cohort 3 donors, those recovered had two negative PCRs, clearance, or symptom resolution.

The sequence derives from a young woman who had recovered from COVID-19. The specimen sequenced was PBMCs or T cells enriched from blood (not recorded which). This chain joins TRBV3-1 (or the pseudogene TRBV3-2) and TRBJ1-2, with D possibly TRBD1 on 5 matching bases. CDR3 residues: CASSLVGGLGGYTF. The CDR3 bases are TGTGCCAGCAGTCTAGTCGGGGGTTTAGGGGGCTACACCTTC.